This T cell receptor (beta chain) was profiled in a study of Ad26.COV2.S vaccination and SARS-CoV-2 variants. Looking at the study overall: Donor participated within the Ad26.COV2.S arm of the COV1001 trial. Whole-study results and caveats: Analytic work on TCR breadth and depth might have understated the full extent of total T cell responses.

Some clones are missing from TCRdb's copy, which holds only in-frame ones; the method was immunoSEQ multiplex PCR. The table has about 250,000 clones, approximately 90% seen once. With 5 bases clipped from V and 2 bases from J, the junction kept 10 bases outside the gene matches. CDR3 size: 16 residues. CDR1 is SNHLY, CDR2 FYNNEI, per germline. Details on this clone: Its antigen remains unknown.

Described treatment: roughly 18 received Ad26.COV2.S at low or high dose, single or two shots; about 5 received placebo; per-sample allocation not given. Each sample was drawn 63 days after the first injection (of vaccine or placebo). This receptor was identified in a person aged 18-60 years who received the Ad26.COV2.S COVID-19 vaccine or a placebo. The material was peripheral blood, obtained in a trial of Ad26.COV2.S vaccine versus placebo. The rearrangement links TRBV2 to TRBJ2-3, with 7 bases that match TRBD2. CDR3 amino acids: CASSFQGGLVTDTQYF. Written as DNA, the CDR3 is TGTGCCAGCAGTTTCCAGGGAGGGCTAGTCACAGATACGCAGTATTTT.